This is a list of T cell receptor beta chains from one sample in a study of a mutant IDH1 vaccine in newly diagnosed glioma. The antigens for these receptors are not known. The protocol was immunoSEQ multiplex PCR, while the TCRdb copy is restricted to in-frame clones and leaves out a portion. The sample holds 75,000 to 85,000 clones, around 90% seen once. The sequencing here drew on PBMCs, taken from a glioma patient whose treatment included an IDH1 peptide vaccine. These receptors came from a woman aged 45-59 years with glioma. The conserved cysteine and the conserved F or W are not part of the CDR3 here. Fields, in order: clone size, CDR3 length, V gene, J gene, CDR3 protein. The size of a clone is reported for some rows only, either as once, few or many, or as a class for expanded clones.

size: -
length: 13
V: TRBV6-8
J: -
CDR3: ASSSPGPNSYEQY

size: -
length: 13
V: TRBV9
J: TRBJ2-7
CDR3: ASSVARRTGYEQY

size: -
length: 13
V: TRBV19
J: TRBJ2-7
CDR3: ASSIAQGAVYEQY

size: -
length: 15
V: TRBV7-2
J: TRBJ1-1
CDR3: ASSLRHTGGRNTEAF

size: -
length: 13
V: TRBV28
J: TRBJ1-2
CDR3: ASSPGTAFNYGYT

size: -
length: 14
V: TRBV4-2
J: TRBJ2-1
CDR3: ASSQEPIILRGEQF

size: -
length: 12
V: TRBV9
J: TRBJ2-1
CDR3: ASSVVASGNEQF

size: -
length: 14
V: TRBV5-4
J: TRBJ2-3
CDR3: ASSLEGLAGEDTQY

size: -
length: 13
V: TRBV19
J: TRBJ1-4
CDR3: ASSMDRLGNEKLF

size: -
length: 13
V: TRBV5-5
J: TRBJ1-1
CDR3: ASSLRIGRNTEAF

size: -
length: 15
V: TRBV6-1
J: TRBJ2-6
CDR3: ASSEGTANSGANVLT

size: -
length: 11
V: TRBV28
J: TRBJ1-6
CDR3: ASSFTGVTPLH

size: few
length: 11
V: TRBV29-1
J: TRBJ2-7
CDR3: SVRATSSYEQY

size: once
length: 13
V: TRBV28
J: TRBJ2-7
CDR3: ASSFRGQGPYEQY

size: -
length: 12
V: TRBV7-9
J: TRBJ1-4
CDR3: ASSETGYNEKLF

size: -
length: 13
V: TRBV18
J: TRBJ1-1
CDR3: ASSPNQGHRGVAF

size: -
length: 12
V: TRBV9
J: TRBJ2-7
CDR3: ASSTRTESYEQY

size: -
length: 11
V: TRBV29-1
J: TRBJ2-1
CDR3: SVGREGPNEQF

size: -
length: 12
V: TRBV11-2
J: TRBJ2-5
CDR3: ASSKDPTTGTQY

size: -
length: 15
V: TRBV18
J: TRBJ1-5
CDR3: ASSPNPAPEGNQPQH

size: -
length: 14
V: TRBV11-2
J: TRBJ2-7
CDR3: ASSRTGTGNSYEQY

size: -
length: 13
V: TRBV28
J: TRBJ2-7
CDR3: ASSPGSGRPYEQY